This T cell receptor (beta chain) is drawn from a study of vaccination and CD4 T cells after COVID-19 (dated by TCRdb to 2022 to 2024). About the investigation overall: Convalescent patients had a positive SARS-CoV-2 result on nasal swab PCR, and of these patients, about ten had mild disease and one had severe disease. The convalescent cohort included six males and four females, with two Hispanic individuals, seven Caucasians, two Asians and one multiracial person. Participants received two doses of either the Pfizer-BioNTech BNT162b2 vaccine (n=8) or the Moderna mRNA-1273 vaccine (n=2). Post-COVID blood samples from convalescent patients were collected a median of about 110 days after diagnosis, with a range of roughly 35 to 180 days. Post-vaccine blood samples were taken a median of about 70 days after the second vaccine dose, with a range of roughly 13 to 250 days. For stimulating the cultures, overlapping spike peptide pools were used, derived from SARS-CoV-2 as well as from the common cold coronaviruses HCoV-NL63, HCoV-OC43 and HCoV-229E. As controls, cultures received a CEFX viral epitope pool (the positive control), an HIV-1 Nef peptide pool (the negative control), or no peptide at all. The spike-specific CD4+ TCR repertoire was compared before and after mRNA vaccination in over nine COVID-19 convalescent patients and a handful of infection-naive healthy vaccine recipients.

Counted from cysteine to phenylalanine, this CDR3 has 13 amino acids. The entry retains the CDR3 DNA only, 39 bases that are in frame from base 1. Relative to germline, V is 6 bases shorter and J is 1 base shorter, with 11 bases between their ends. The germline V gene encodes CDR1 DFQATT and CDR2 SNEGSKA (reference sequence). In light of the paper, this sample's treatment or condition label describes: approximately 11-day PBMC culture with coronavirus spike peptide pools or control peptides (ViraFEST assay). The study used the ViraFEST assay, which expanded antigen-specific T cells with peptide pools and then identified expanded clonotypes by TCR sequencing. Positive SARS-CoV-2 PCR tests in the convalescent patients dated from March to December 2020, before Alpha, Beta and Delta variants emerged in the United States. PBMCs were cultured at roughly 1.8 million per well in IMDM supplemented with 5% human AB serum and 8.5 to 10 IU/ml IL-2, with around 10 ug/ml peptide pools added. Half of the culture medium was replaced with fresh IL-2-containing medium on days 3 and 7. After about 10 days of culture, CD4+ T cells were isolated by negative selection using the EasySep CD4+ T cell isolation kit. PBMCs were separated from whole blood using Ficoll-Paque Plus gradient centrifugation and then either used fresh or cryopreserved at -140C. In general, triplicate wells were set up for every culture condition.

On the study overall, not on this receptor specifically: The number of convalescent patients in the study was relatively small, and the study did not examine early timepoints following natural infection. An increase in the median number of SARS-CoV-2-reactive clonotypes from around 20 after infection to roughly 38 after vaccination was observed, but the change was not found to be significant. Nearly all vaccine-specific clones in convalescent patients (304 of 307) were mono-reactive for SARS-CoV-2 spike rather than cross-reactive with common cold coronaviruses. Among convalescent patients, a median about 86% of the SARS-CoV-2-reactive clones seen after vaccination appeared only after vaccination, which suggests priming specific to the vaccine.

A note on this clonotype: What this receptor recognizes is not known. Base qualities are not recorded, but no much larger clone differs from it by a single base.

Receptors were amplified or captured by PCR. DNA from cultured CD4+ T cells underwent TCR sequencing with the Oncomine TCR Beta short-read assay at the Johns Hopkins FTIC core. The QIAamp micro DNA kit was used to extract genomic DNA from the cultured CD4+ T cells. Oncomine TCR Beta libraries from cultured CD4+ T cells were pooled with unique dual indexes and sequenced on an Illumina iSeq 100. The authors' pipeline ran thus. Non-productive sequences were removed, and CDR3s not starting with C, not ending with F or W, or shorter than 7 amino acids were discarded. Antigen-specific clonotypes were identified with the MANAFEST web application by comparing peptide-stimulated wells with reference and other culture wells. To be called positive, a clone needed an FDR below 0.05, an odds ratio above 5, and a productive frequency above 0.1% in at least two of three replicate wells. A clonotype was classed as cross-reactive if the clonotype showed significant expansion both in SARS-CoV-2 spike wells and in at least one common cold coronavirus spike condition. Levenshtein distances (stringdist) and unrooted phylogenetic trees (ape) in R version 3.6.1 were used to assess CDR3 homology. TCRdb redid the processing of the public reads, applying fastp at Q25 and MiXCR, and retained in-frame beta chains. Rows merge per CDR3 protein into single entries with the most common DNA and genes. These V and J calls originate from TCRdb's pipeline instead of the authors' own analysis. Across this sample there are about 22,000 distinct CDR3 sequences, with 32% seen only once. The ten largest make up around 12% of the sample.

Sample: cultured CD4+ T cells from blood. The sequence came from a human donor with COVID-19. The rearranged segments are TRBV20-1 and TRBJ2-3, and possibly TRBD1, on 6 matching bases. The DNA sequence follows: TGCAGTGCGGACAGACCAGGCACAGATACGCAGTATTTT. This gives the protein CSADRPGTDTQYF.